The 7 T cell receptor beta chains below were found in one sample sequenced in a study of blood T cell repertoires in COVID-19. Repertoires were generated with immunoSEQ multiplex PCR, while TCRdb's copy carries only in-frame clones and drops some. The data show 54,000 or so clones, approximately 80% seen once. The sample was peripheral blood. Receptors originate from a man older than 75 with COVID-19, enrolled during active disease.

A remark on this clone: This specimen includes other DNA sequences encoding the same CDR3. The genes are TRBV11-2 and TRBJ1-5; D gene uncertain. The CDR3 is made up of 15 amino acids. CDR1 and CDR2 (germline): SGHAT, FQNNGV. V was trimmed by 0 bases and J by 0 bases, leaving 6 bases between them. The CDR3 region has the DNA TGTGCCAGCAGCTTAGATGGGCGTAGCAATCAGCCCCAGCATTTT. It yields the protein CASSLDGRSNQPQHF.

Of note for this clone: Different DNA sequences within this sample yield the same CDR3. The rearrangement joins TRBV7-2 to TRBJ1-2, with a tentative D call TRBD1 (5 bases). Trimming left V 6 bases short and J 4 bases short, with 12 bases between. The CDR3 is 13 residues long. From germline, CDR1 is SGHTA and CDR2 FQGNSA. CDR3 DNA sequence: TGTGCCAGCAGTTCTGGCCAGGGCTATGGCTACACCTTC. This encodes CASSSGQGYGYTF.

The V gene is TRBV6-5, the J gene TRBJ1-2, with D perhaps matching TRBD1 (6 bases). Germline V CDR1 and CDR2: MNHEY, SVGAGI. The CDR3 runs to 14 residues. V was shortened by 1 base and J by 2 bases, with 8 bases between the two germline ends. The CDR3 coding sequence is TGTGCCAGCAGTTACTTTGGGACAAACTATGGCTACACCTTC. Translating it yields CASSYFGTNYGYTF.

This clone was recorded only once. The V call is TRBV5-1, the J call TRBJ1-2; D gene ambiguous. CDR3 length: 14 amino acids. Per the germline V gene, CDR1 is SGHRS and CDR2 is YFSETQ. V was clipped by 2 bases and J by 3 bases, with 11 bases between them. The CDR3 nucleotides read TGCGCCAGCAGCTTACAGTCAGCCGACTATGGCTACACCTTC. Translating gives CASSLQSADYGYTF.

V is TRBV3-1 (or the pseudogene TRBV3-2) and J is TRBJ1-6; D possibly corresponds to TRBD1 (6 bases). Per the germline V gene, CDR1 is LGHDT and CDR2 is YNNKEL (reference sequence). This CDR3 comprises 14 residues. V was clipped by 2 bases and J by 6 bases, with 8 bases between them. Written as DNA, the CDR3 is TGTGCCAGCAGCCAAAGGGACATTAATTCACCCCTCCACTTT. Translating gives CASSQRDINSPLHF.

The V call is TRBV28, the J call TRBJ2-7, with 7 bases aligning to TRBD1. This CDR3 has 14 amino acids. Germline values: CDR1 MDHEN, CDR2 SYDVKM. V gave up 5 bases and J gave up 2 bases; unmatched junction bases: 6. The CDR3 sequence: CASSALTGAYEQYV. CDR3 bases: TGTGCCAGCAGTGCTCTCACAGGGGCCTACGAGCAGTACGTC.

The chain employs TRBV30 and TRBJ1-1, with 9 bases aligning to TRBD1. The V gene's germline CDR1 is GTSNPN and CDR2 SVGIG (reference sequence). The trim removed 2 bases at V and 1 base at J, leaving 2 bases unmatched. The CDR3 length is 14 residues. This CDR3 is CAWSKTGGNTEAFF. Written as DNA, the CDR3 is TGTGCCTGGAGTAAGACAGGGGGGAACACTGAAGCTTTCTTT.